Described below is a single TCR beta chain sequence and its context. This specimen comes from a study of blood T cell repertoires in COVID-19. Study summary: Material from acute and convalescent COVID-19 was sourced from the United States, Italy and Spain.

Under the authors' procedure: Estimated nucleated cell counts came from reference gene primer amplification. TCRdb's copy holds only in-frame clones and misses some; the assay was immunoSEQ multiplex PCR. The V and J calls and clone size are taken from that table; D and trimming were inferred from the DNA. The sample consists of some 59,000 clones, about 80% of them appearing once. Germline assignment: CDR1 SEHNR and CDR2 FQNEAQ (reference sequence). With V trimmed by 5 bases and J by 3 bases, 6 bases remained unmatched. This CDR3 comprises 14 residues. Seattle's enrolled individuals joined amid active infection and were then monitored longitudinally.

Sequenced material: peripheral blood. The sequence was collected from a young man with COVID-19, enrolled during active disease. The chain employs TRBV7-9 and TRBJ1-2, with 7 bases aligning to TRBD1. This CDR3 is CASSRSGTDYGYTF. CDR3 bases: TGTGCCAGCAGCCGTTCCGGGACAGACTATGGCTACACCTTC.